The entry below gives a single T cell receptor beta chain sequence along with its context. What it binds is not known. This entry is derived from a study of T cell responses to AZD1222 COVID-19 vaccine. The germline CDR1 and CDR2 sequences are MNHEY and SMNVEV (reference sequence). Between the trimmed V and J ends, which lost 5 bases and 9 bases, there was a span of 19 bases. The CDR3 is made up of 14 amino acids. Study conclusions and caveats: The breadth and depth of Spike-specific TCRs increased once two AZD1222 doses had been given. After the peak T cell response, and only then, were repertoires sampled. Donors were largely white British and mainly female; clonal diversity was possibly underestimated. Recipients of AZD1222 seropositive at baseline numbered only 6 or 7.

Measured with immunoSEQ multiplex PCR; TCRdb has only the in-frame clones, and not every one. The sample records roughly 110,000 clones, around 87% being singletons. This specimen consisted of peripheral blood, obtained on day 0 of AZD1222 vaccination. V usage is TRBV27 and J usage is TRBJ1-1; D uncertain. This TCR came from an adult in good health. The CDR3 reads CASSPGGTATKAFF. CDR3 nucleotide sequence: TGTGCCAGCAGTCCCGGTGGAACAGCGACCAAAGCTTTCTTT.